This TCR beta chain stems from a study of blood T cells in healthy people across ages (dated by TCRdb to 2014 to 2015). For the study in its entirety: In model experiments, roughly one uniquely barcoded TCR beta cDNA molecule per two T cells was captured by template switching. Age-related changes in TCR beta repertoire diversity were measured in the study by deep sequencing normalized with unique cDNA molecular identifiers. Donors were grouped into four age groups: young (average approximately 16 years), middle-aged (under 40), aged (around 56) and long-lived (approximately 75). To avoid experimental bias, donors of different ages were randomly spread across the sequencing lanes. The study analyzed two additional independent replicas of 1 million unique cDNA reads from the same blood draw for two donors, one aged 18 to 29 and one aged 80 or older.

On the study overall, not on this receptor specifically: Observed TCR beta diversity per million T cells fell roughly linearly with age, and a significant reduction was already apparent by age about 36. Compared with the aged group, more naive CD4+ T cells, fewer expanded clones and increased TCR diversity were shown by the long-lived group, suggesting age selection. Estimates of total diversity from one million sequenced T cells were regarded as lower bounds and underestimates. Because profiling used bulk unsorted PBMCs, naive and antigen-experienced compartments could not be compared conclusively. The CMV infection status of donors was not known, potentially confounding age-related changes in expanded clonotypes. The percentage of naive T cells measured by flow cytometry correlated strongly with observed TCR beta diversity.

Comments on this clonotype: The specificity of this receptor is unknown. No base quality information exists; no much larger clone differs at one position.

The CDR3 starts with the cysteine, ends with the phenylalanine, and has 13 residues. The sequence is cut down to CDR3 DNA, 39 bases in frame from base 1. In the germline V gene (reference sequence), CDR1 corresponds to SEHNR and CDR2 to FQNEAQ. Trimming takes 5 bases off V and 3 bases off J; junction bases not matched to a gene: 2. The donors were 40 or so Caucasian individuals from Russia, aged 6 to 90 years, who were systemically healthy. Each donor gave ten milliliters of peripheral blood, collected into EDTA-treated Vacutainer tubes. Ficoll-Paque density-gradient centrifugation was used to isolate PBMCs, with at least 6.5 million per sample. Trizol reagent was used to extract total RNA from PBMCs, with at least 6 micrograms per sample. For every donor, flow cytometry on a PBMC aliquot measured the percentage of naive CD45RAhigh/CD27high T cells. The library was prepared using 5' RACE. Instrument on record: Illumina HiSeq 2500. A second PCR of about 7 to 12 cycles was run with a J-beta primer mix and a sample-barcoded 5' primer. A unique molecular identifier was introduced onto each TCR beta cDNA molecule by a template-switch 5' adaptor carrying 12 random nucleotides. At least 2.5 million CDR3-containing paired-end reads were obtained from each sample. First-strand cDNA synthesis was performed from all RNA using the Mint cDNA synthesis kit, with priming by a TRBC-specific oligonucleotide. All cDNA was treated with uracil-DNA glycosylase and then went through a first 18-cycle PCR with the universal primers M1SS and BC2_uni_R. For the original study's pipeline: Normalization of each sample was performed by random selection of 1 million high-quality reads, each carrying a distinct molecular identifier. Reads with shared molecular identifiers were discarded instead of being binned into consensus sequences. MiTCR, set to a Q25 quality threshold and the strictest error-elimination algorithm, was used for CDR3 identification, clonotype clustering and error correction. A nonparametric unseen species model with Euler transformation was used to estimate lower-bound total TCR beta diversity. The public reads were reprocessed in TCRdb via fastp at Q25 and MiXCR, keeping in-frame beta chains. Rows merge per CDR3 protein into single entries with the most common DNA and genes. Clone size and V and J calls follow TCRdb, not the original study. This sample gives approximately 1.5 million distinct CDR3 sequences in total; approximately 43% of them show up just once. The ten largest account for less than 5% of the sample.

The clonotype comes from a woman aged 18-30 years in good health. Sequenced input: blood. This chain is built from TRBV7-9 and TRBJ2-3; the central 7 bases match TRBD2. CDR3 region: CASSPRETDTQYF. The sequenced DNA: TGTGCCAGCAGCCCGCGGGAGACAGATACGCAGTATTTT.